This T cell receptor beta chain is drawn from a study of breast tumors, draining lymph nodes, adjacent tissues. TCRdb redid the calling of the multiplex PCR reads with MiXCR, one entry per CDR3 protein. The sample holds fewer than 200,000 distinct CDR3 sequences; approximately 30% are singletons and the top ten take around 4%. Notes on the study in general: Luminal-like breast cancer showed significantly greater tumor-nontumor repertoire similarity than basal-like breast cancer did. Compared with lymph nodes, tumors were less diverse; compared with nontumor tissue, more. The data were judged consistent with most tumor T cells coming from lymph node and expanding in tumor.

V trimming: 1 base; J trimming: 4 bases; junction bases outside the gene matches: 7. The germline CDR1 and CDR2 sequences are MGHRA and YSYEKL. The CDR3 totals 16 residues. Many counts were recorded for this clonotype. Its antigen remains unidentified. Breast cancer patients provided tissue from their axillary draining lymph nodes. This receptor was obtained from a female donor with breast cancer. Some clones in this sample may be carry-over from other donors' samples. Sequenced sample: axillary lymph node tissue. The rearrangement joins TRBV4-1 to TRBJ1-3; the match to TRBD1 covers 7 bases. CDR3: CASSQVEGAAGNTIYF. In nucleotides, the CDR3 is TGCGCCAGCAGCCAAGTTGAGGGGGCAGCCGGAAACACCATATATTTT.